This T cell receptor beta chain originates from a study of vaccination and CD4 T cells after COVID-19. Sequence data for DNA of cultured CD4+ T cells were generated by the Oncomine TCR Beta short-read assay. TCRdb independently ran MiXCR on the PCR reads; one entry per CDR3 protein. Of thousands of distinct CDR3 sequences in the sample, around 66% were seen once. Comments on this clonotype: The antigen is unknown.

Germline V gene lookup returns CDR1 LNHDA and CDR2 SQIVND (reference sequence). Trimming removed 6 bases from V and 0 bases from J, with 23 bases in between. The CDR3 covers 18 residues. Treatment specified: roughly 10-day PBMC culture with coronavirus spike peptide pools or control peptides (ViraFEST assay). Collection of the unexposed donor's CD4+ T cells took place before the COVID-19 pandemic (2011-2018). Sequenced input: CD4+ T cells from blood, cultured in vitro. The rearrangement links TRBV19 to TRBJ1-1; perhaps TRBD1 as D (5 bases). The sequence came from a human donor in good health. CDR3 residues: CASSKGFIGAEMNTEAFF. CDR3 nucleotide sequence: TGTGCCAGTAGCAAGGGGTTCATTGGGGCCGAAATGAACACTGAAGCTTTCTTT.